Below are 22 T cell receptor beta chains sequenced from a single sample in a study of T cell repertoires in cytomegalovirus infection. Their cognate antigens are unknown. TCRdb redid the calling of the reads with MiXCR, one entry per CDR3 protein. The data contain 360,000 or so distinct CDR3 sequences, nearly 35% of them singletons. The sequences come from cultured PBMCs, collected from culture after CMV antigen stimulation. Receptors were obtained from a human donor in good health (CMV status not recorded). Some clones in this sample may be carry-over from other donors' samples.

CDR3 amino acids: CASSFQGPSYEQYF. The CDR3 DNA sequence: TGCGCCAGCAGCTTTCAGGGGCCCTCCTACGAGCAGTACTTC. V and J are TRBV5-1 and TRBJ2-7; D may be TRBD1 (6 bases). The CDR3 covers 14 residues. V dropped 2 bases and J dropped 0 bases, with 9 bases sitting between them. Germline V gives CDR1 SGHRS, CDR2 YFSETQ. The full variable domain, rest sourced from reference TRBV5-1 and TRBJ2-7, is KAGVTQTPRYLIKTRGQQVTLSCSPISGHRSVSWYQQTPGQGLQFLFEYFSETQRNKGNFPGRFSGRQFSNSRSEMNVSTLELGDSALYLCASSFQGPSYEQYFGPGTRLTVT.

The chain uses TRBV6-1 and TRBJ2-7; D gene unclear. CDR1 is MNHNS and CDR2 is SASEGT in the germline V gene. The CDR3 is 15 amino acids. Deletions cut 0 bases from V and 2 bases from J, with 11 bases between. This chain's CDR3 is CASSEAWIITYEQYF. The DNA of the CDR3 is TGTGCCAGCAGTGAAGCTTGGATTATTACCTACGAGCAGTACTTC.

This chain joins TRBV7-2 and TRBJ2-7, with D perhaps TRBD1 or TRBD2 (5 bases each). The V end was cut by 1 base, the J end by 9 bases, with 10 bases between. The germline gives CDR1 SGHTA, CDR2 FQGNSA. The CDR3 is 12 residues long. Written as DNA, the CDR3 is TGTGCCAGCAGCTTAGATGGGGGACGGCAGTACTTC. Its protein product is CASSLDGGRQYF. The complete variable domain, with remaining parts taken from reference TRBV7-2 and TRBJ2-7, reads GAGVSQSPSNKVTEKGKDVELRCDPISGHTALYWYRQSLGQGLEFLIYFQGNSAPDKSGLPSDRFSAERTGGSVSTLTIQRTQQEDSAVYLCASSLDGGRQYFGPGTRLTVT.

This clonotype came up a few times. J is TRBJ1-4 and V is TRBV12-3 or TRBV12-4; 9 positions match TRBD1. Trimming at V came to 7 bases and at J to 7 bases, leaving 10 bases not matched to a gene. The CDR3 runs to 15 residues. CDR3 sequence: CASTVQGAQGEKLFF. The CDR3 DNA reads TGTGCCAGCACGGTACAGGGGGCTCAGGGTGAAAAACTGTTTTTT.

The V and J genes are TRBV6-6 and TRBJ2-1; 7 bases map to TRBD2. The CDR3 has 13 amino acids. With 7 bases clipped from V and 7 bases from J, the junction kept 7 bases outside the gene matches. CDR1 is MNHNY and CDR2 is SVGAGI in the germline V gene (reference sequence). As DNA, the CDR3 is TGTGCCAGCAAAAAGGGAGCGGGAAATGAGCAGTTCTTC. Protein sequence: CASKKGAGNEQFF.

The chain carries TRBV7-9 and TRBJ2-1; the D gene is possibly TRBD2 (7 bases). The CDR3 consists of 12 residues. CDR1 is SEHNR, CDR2 FQNEAQ, per germline (reference sequence). The CDR3 sequence: CAGGRSYNEQFF. The CDR3 nucleotides are TGTGCGGGGGGGCGATCCTACAATGAGCAGTTCTTC.

The CDR3 DNA sequence: TGTGCCAGCAGCCCCACTGTGGGCGCCTACGAGCAGTACGTC. Its translation: CASSPTVGAYEQYV. The gene calls are TRBV12-3 or TRBV12-4 and TRBJ2-7; D is unresolved. V was clipped by 6 bases and J by 2 bases, with 14 bases between them. The CDR3 is 14 residues long.

This clonotype was detected only a few times. This chain joins TRBV11-2 and TRBJ2-1; 9 nucleotides match TRBD2. V was clipped by 7 bases and J by 8 bases; unmatched bases: 12. From germline, CDR1 is SGHAT and CDR2 FQNNGV. The CDR3 length is 15 residues. Here the CDR3 DNA reads TGTGCCAGCAACCCTGGGGCCAGCGGGGGGCATGAGCAGTTCTTC. This gives the protein CASNPGASGGHEQFF. The full variable domain, completed using reference TRBV11-2 and TRBJ2-1, is EAGVAQSPRYKIIEKRQSVAFWCNPISGHATLYWYQQILGQGPKLLIQFQNNGVVDDSQLPKDRFSAERLKGVDSTLKIQPAKLEDSAVYLCASNPGASGGHEQFFGPGTRLTVL.

J is TRBJ2-7 and V is TRBV12-3 or TRBV12-4; TRBD1 agrees at 7 bases. This CDR3 has 13 amino acids. Trimming cost V 5 bases and J 3 bases; bases outside gene matches: 4. This CDR3 is CASSRDRFYEQYF. The DNA of the CDR3 is TGTGCCAGCAGTCGGGACAGATTCTACGAGCAGTACTTC.

The chain is built from TRBV11-2 and TRBJ1-2; 7 bases agree with TRBD1. This CDR3 region has 15 residues. Trimming cost V 6 bases and J 4 bases; bases outside gene matches: 11. Germline CDR1 reads SGHAT; CDR2 reads FQNNGV. Here the CDR3 DNA reads TGTGCCAGCAGACCGCGACAGGGTTTGATCTATGGCTACACCTTC. Its protein product is CASRPRQGLIYGYTF.

The table lists this clonotype with a few counts. J is TRBJ2-1 and V is TRBV7-2; perhaps TRBD2 as D (6 bases). CDR1 SGHTA and CDR2 FQGNSA come from the germline V gene. The CDR3 covers 15 residues. Trimming pared 3 bases from V and 0 bases from J, leaving 9 bases between. DNA for the CDR3: TGTGCCAGCAGCTTTCCGGGAGTCTCCTACAATGAGCAGTTCTTC. It codes for CASSFPGVSYNEQFF.

This clonotype has more than one count but fewer than ten. In DNA form, the CDR3 reads TGTGCCAGCAGCTCCCTTCCTGCCTACGAGCAGTACTTC. It translates to CASSSLPAYEQYF. V usage is TRBV7-9 and J usage is TRBJ2-7, with D unclear. The length of the CDR3 is 13 residues. Germline CDR1 is SEHNR and CDR2 is FQNEAQ (reference sequence). V was pared by 4 bases and J by 2 bases, with 9 bases between.

The rearrangement uses TRBV5-4 and TRBJ2-2; TRBD2 might be the D (6 bases). This CDR3 has 13 amino acids. The V gene lost 7 bases and the J gene lost 5 bases, with 12 bases spanning the gap. Germline V gene lookup returns CDR1 SGHNT and CDR2 YYREEE (reference sequence). In DNA, the CDR3 is TGTGCCAGCGGACTATCGGGGACCGGGGAGCTGTTTTTT. It specifies CASGLSGTGELFF. The full variable domain, in which reference TRBV5-4 and TRBJ2-2 provide the parts outside the CDR3, is ETGVTQSPTHLIKTRGQQVTLRCSSQSGHNTVSWYQQALGQGPQFIFQYYREEENGRGNFPPRFSGLQFPNYSSELNVNALELDDSALYLCASGLSGTGELFFGEGSRLTVL.

The chain recombines TRBV7-2 with TRBJ2-4, with 8 positions matching TRBD2. Germline CDR1 reads SGHTA; CDR2 reads FQGNSA. J lost 0 bases, V lost 4 bases, and 17 bases had no gene match. The CDR3 runs to 20 residues. The DNA of the CDR3 is TGTGCCAGCAGCTCCCTCGGCGGGAGGCCGGCCTCTCTAGCCAAAAACATTCAGTACTTC. Translating gives CASSSLGGRPASLAKNIQYF. The whole variable domain, remainder taken from reference TRBV7-2 and TRBJ2-4, is GAGVSQSPSNKVTEKGKDVELRCDPISGHTALYWYRQSLGQGLEFLIYFQGNSAPDKSGLPSDRFSAERTGGSVSTLTIQRTQQEDSAVYLCASSSLGGRPASLAKNIQYFGAGTRLSVL.

The J gene is TRBJ2-7, the V gene TRBV12-3 or TRBV12-4, with D hard to call. Trimming removed 6 bases from V and 2 bases from J, with 8 bases in between. The CDR3 extends over 12 amino acids. The CDR3 region is CASSTGTYEQYV. The DNA of the CDR3 is TGTGCCAGCAGCACTGGGACCTACGAGCAGTACGTC.

The gene calls are TRBV18 and TRBJ2-3, with D possibly matching TRBD1 (6 bases). This CDR3 contains 15 residues. Deletions cut 4 bases from V and 2 bases from J, with 13 bases between. Germline V gene data show CDR1 as KGHSH and CDR2 as LQKENI. The CDR3 is CASSLQGLYTDTQYF. Written as DNA, the CDR3 is TGTGCCAGCTCACTACAGGGTCTCTACACAGATACGCAGTATTTT.

Only a few counts were recorded for this clonotype. The V call is TRBV7-3, the J call TRBJ2-3; D unresolved. The V end lost 3 bases, the J end lost 1 base, and 5 bases lay between the germline ends. Germline-derived CDR1 and CDR2 are SGHTA and FQGTGA. This CDR3 region has 13 residues. The CDR3 bases are TGTGCCAGCAGCTTTGAACGCACAGATACGCAGTATTTT. Residues: CASSFERTDTQYF.

The chain links TRBV19 to TRBJ1-1; 8 bases match TRBD1. The CDR3 runs to 16 residues. Germline loops: CDR1 LNHDA, CDR2 SQIVND (reference sequence). Trimming removed 3 bases from V and 5 bases from J; junction bases left unmatched: 11. CDR3 protein: CASSMNSLTGGTEAFF. DNA of the CDR3: TGTGCCAGTAGTATGAACTCTCTAACAGGGGGAACTGAAGCTTTCTTT.

V and J are TRBV20-1 and TRBJ2-7; D ambiguous. The V gene's germline CDR1 is DFQATT and CDR2 SNEGSKA (reference sequence). Between the trimmed V and J ends, which lost 0 bases and 4 bases, there was a span of 13 bases. The length of the CDR3 is 14 residues. The chain's CDR3 is CSARDLRPPYEQYV. For the CDR3, the DNA is TGCAGTGCTAGAGATCTGAGACCACCGTACGAGCAGTACGTC.

This rearrangement joins TRBV18 to TRBJ1-1, with 7 bases identical to TRBD1. CDR1 and CDR2 from the germline V gene are KGHSH and LQKENI. V lost 6 bases and J lost 5; bases outside the gene matches: 12. The CDR3 consists of 15 residues. The CDR3 coding sequence is TGTGCCAGCTCGCAACAACAGGGGATTGGAACTGAAGCTTTCTTT. It translates to CASSQQQGIGTEAFF.

This clonotype was recorded at least ten times. The chain has TRBV7-2 and TRBJ2-7; TRBD2 is a possible D gene (5 bases). The CDR3 has 13 amino acids. V was shortened by 6 bases and J by 5 bases, with 14 bases between the two germline ends. Germline CDR1 is SGHTA and CDR2 is FQGNSA. The chain's CDR3 is CASSPTGRHEQYV. The CDR3 nucleotides are TGTGCCAGCAGTCCGACGGGGAGACACGAGCAGTACGTC.

The chain recombines TRBV6-6 with TRBJ1-4, with 10 positions matching TRBD1. Germline V gene sequence: CDR1 MNHNY, CDR2 SVGAGI (reference sequence). The V and J ends lost 5 bases and 7 bases, in that order; junction bases with no gene match: 7. This CDR3 region has 15 residues. The CDR3 DNA follows: TGTGCCAGCAGTACTTGGACAGGGGGTCCTGAAAAACTGTTTTTT. It is translated as CASSTWTGGPEKLFF.